This T cell receptor beta chain was obtained from a study of blood T cell repertoires in COVID-19. There are a few counts of this clone. The method was immunoSEQ multiplex PCR; TCRdb's version includes in-frame clones alone and lacks a portion of them. The sample lists about 60,000 clones, about 86% occurring once. CDR3 length: 14 amino acids. The V and J ends lost 1 base and 1 base respectively, with 5 bases between them. Germline V gene lookup returns CDR1 LGHNA and CDR2 YNFKEQ. This chain joins TRBV4-2 and TRBJ1-5, with unresolved D. This sequence was found in a human donor in a cohort sampled during active COVID-19. The sample taken for sequencing was peripheral blood. The CDR3 region has the DNA TGTGCCAGCAGCCAAGTGTCGAGCAATCAGCCCCAGCATTTT. It is translated as CASSQVSSNQPQHF.